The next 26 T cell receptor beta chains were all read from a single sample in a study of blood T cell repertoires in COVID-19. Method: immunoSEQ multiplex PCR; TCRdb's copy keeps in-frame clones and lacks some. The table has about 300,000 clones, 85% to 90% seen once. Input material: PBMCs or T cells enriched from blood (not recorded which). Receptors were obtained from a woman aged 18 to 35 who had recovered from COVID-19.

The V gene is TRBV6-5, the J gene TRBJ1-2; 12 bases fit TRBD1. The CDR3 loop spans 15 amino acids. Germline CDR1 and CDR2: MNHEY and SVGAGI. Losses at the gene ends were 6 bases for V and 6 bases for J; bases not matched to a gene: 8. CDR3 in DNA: TGTGCCAGCAGCTATACCGGGACAGGGGGCGATGGCTACACCTTC. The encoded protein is CASSYTGTGGDGYTF.

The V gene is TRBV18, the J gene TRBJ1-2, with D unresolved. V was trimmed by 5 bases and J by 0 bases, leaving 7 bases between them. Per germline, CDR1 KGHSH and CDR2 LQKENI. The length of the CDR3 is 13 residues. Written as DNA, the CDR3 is TGTGCCAGCTCAGTGACATCTAACTATGGCTACACCTTC. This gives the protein CASSVTSNYGYTF.

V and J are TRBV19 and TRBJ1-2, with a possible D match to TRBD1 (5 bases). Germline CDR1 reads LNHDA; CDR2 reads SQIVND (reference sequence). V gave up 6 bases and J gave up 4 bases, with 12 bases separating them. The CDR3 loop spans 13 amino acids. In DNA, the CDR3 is TGTGCCAGTAGCCTTGGGGCGAGCTATGGCTACACCTTC. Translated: CASSLGASYGYTF.

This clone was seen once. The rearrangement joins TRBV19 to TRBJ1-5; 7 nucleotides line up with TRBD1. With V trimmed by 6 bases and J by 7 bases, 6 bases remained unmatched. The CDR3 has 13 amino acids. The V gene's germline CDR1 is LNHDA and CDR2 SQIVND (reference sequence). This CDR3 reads CASRTTGLQPQHF. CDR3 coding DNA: TGTGCCAGTAGGACGACAGGGTTACAGCCCCAGCATTTT.

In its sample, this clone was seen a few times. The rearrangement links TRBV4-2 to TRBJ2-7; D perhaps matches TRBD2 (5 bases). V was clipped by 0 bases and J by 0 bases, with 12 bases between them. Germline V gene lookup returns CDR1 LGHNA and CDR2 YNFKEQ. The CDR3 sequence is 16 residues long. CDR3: CASSQEGSGGSYEQYF. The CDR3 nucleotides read TGTGCCAGCAGCCAAGAGGGGAGCGGAGGCTCCTACGAGCAGTACTTC.

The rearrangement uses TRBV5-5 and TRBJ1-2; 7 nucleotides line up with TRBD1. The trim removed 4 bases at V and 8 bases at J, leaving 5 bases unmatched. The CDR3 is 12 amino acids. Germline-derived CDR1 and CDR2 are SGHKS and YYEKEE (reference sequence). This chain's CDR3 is CASSTWTGGYTF. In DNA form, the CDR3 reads TGTGCCAGCAGCACCTGGACAGGCGGCTACACCTTC.

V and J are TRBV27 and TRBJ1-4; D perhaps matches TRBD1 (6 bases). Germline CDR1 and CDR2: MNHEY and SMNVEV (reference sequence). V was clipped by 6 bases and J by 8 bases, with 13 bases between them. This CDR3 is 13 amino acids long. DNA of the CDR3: TGTGCCAGCAGATCCGGACAGAACGAAAAACTGTTTTTT. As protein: CASRSGQNEKLFF.

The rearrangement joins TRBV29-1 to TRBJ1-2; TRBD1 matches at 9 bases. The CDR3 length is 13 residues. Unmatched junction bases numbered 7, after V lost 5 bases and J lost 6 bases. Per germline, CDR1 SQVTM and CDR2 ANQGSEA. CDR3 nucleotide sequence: TGCAGCGTTACGGACAGGGGATCTGATGGCTACACCTTC. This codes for CSVTDRGSDGYTF.

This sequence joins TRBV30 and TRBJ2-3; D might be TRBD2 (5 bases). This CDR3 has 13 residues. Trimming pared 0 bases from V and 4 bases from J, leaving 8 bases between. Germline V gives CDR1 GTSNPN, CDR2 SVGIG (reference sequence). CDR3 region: CAWSVLGADTQYF. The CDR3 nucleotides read TGTGCCTGGAGTGTACTCGGGGCAGATACGCAGTATTTT.

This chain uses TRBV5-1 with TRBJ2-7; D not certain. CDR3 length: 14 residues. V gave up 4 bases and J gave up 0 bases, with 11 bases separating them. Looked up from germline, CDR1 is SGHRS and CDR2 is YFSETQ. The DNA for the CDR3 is TGCGCCAGCAGCACCCTGAGAGTCTCCTACGAGCAGTACTTC. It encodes CASSTLRVSYEQYF.

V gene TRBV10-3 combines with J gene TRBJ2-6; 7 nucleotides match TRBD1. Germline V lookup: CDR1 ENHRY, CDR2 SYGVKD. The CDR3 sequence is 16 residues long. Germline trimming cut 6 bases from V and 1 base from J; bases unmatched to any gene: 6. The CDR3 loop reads CAISGQVGSGANVLTF. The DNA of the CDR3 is TGTGCCATCAGCGGACAGGTGGGGTCTGGGGCCAACGTCCTGACTTTC.

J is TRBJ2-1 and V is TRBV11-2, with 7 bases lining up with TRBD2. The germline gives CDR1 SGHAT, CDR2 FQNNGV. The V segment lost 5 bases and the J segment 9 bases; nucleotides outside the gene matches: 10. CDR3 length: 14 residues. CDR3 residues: CASSPGDQRGEQFF. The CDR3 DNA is TGTGCCAGCAGCCCCGGTGACCAGCGGGGTGAGCAGTTCTTC. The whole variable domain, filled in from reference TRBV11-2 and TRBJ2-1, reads EAGVAQSPRYKIIEKRQSVAFWCNPISGHATLYWYQQILGQGPKLLIQFQNNGVVDDSQLPKDRFSAERLKGVDSTLKIQPAKLEDSAVYLCASSPGDQRGEQFFGPGTRLTVL.

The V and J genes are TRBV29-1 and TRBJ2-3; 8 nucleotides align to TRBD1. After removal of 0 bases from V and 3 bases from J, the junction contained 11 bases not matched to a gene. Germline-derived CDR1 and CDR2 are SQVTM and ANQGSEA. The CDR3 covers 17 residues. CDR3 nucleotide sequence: TGCAGCGTTGAAGATCAGGGGTGGACAGGGACGACAGATACGCAGTATTTT. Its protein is CSVEDQGWTGTTDTQYF.

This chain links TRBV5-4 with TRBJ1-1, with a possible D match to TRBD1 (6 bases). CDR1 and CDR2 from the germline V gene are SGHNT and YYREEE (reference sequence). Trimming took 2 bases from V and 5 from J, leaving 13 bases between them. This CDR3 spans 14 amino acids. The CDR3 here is CASSLYGTRTEAFF. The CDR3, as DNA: TGTGCCAGCAGCTTATACGGGACACGGACTGAAGCTTTCTTT.

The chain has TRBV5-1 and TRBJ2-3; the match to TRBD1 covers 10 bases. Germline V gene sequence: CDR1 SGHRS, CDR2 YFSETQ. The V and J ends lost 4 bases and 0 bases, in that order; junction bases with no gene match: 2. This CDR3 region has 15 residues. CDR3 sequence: CASSVGQGSTDTQYF. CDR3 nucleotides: TGCGCCAGCAGCGTGGGACAGGGGAGCACAGATACGCAGTATTTT.

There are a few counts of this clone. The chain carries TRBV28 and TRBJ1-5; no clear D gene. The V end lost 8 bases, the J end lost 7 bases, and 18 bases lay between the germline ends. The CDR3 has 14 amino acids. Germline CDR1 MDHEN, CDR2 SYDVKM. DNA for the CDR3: TGTGCCAGCCGAACGGCCCGGGAGTCACAGCCCCAGCATTTT. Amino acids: CASRTARESQPQHF.

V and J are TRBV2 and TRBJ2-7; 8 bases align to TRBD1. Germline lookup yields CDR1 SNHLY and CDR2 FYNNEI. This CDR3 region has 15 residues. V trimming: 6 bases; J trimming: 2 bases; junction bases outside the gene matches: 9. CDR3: CASRENGQGTYEQYF. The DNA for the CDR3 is TGTGCCAGCAGGGAGAACGGACAGGGAACCTACGAGCAGTACTTC.

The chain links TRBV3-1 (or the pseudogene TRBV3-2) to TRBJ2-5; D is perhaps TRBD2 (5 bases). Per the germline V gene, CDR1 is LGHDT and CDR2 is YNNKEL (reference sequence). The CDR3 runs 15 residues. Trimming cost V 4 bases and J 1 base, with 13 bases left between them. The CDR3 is CASSPSKRFQETQYF. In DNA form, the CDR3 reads TGTGCCAGCAGCCCCTCGAAGCGGTTCCAAGAGACCCAGTACTTC.

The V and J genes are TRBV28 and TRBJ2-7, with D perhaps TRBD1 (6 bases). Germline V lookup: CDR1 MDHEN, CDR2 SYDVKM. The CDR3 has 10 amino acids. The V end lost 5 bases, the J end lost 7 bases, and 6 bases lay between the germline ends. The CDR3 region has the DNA TGTGCCAGCAGTGACAGGGAGCAGTACTTC. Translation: CASSDREQYF.

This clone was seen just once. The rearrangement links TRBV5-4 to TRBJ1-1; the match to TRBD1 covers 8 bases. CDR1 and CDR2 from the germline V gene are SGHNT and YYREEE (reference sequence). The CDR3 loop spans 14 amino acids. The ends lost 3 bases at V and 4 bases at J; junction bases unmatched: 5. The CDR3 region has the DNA TGTGCCAGCAGCTCCGACAGGGGTCCCACTGAAGCTTTCTTT. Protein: CASSSDRGPTEAFF.

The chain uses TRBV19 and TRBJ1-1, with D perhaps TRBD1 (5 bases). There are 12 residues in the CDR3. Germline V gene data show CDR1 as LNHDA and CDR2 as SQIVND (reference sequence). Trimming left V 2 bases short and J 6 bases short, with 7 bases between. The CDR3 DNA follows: TGTGCCAGTAGTATACCGGGGGCTGAAGCTTTCTTT. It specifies CASSIPGAEAFF.

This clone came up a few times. DNA of the CDR3: TGTGCCTGGAGCCGACGGACAGGGATGAACACTGAAGCTTTCTTT. This gives the protein CAWSRRTGMNTEAFF. The chain combines TRBV30 with TRBJ1-1; the match to TRBD1 covers 8 bases. The V gene end was trimmed by 3 bases and the J gene end by 0 bases; junction bases not matched to a gene: 6. CDR1 is GTSNPN, CDR2 SVGIG, per germline (reference sequence). The CDR3 is 15 residues long.

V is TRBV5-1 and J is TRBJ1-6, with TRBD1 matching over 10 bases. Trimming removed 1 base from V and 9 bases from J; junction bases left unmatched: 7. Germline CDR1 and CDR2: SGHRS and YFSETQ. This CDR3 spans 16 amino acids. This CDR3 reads CASSLSTGQGFSPLHF. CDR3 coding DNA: TGCGCCAGCAGCTTGTCTACGGGACAGGGGTTTTCACCCCTCCACTTT.

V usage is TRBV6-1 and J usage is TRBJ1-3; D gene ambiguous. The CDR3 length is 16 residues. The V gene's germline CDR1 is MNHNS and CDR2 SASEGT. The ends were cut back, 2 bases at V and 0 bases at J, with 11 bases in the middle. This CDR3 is CASSEPGVYSGNTIYF. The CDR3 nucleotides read TGTGCCAGCAGTGAACCAGGTGTCTACTCTGGAAACACCATATATTTT.

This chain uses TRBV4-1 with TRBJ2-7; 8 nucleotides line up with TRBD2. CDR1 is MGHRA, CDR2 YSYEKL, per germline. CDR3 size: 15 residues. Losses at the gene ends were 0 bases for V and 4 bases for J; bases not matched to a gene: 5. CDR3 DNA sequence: TGCGCCAGCAGCCAAGAACCTAGCGGGTCGTACGAGCAGTACTTC. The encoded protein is CASSQEPSGSYEQYF.

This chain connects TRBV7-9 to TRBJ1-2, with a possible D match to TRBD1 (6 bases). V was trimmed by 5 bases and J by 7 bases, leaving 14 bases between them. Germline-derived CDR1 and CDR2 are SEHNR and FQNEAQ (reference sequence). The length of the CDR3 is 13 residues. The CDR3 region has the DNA TGTGCCAGCAGCCTGGACAGTGGGCCTGGCTACACCTTC. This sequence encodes CASSLDSGPGYTF. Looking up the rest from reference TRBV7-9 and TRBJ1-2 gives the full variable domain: DTGVSQNPRHKITKRGQNVTFRCDPISEHNRLYWYRQTLGQGPEFLTYFQNEAQLEKSRLLSDRFSAERPKGSFSTLEIQRTEQGDSAMYLCASSLDSGPGYTFGSGTRLTVV.